A selection of T cell receptor beta chains follows, all from one sample in a study of blood T cells in healthy people across ages. One entry per CDR3 protein results from TCRdb running MiXCR on the 5' RACE reads. The sample lists approximately 850,000 distinct CDR3 sequences, under 55% occurring once. The sequencing sample was made of blood. These receptors were collected from a man aged 55-75 years in good health. Each CDR3 is given with its conserved first and last residue. Fields, in order: V gene, clone size, D gene, J gene, CDR3 protein, CDR3 DNA. A D gene is named only where the DNA matches it firmly. Some rows have no size entry. The others give once, few or many, or a class for an expanded clone.

TRBV28	NA	NA	TRBJ1-5	CASSHFQRNQPQHF	TGTGCCAGCAGCCATTTTCAACGGAATCAGCCCCAGCATTTT
TRBV20-1	NA	TRBD2	TRBJ2-1	CSARDGLAGLFYEQFF	TGCAGTGCTAGAGACGGGCTAGCGGGATTGTTTTATGAGCAGTTCTTC
TRBV7-2	once	NA	TRBJ2-7	CASSVAYRDEQYF	TGTGCCAGCAGCGTAGCCTACAGGGACGAGCAGTACTTC
TRBV7-8	few	NA	TRBJ2-1	CASSPSALSYNEQFF	TGTGCCAGCAGCCCCTCGGCCCTTTCCTACAATGAGCAGTTCTTC
TRBV2	NA	NA	TRBJ1-6	CASSEGRANSPLHF	TGTGCCAGCAGTGAGGGCAGAGCAAATTCACCCCTCCACTTT
TRBV7-9	NA	NA	TRBJ2-7	CASSLGGWRSEQYF	TGTGCCAGCAGCTTAGGGGGTTGGAGGTCCGAGCAGTACTTC
TRBV20-1	NA	TRBD1	TRBJ1-3	CSAQDRVKDTIYF	TGCAGTGCCCAGGACAGGGTAAAAGACACCATATATTTT
TRBV7-8	NA	TRBD1	TRBJ2-7	CASISPGQGNEQYF	TGTGCCAGCATATCGCCGGGACAGGGAAACGAGCAGTACTTC
TRBV2	few	NA	TRBJ2-1	CASSAPGVNEQFF	TGTGCCAGCAGTGCCCCAGGGGTAAATGAGCAGTTCTTC
TRBV5-5	NA	NA	TRBJ1-2	CASSYRQEYGYTF	TGTGCCAGCAGCTATAGACAGGAGTATGGCTACACCTTC
TRBV27	NA	NA	TRBJ1-2	CASSSPGLDGYTF	TGTGCCAGCAGTTCTCCAGGTTTGGATGGCTACACCTTC
TRBV6-5	NA	NA	TRBJ1-6	CASSYSGGERNSPLHF	TGTGCCAGCAGTTACTCGGGGGGGGAAAGAAATTCACCCCTCCACTTT
TRBV20-1	NA	NA	TRBJ2-2	CSAAWGSGELFF	TGCAGTGCCGCCTGGGGCTCCGGGGAGCTGTTTTTT
TRBV29-1	many	NA	TRBJ2-7	CSATDGSYEQYF	TGCAGCGCCACGGACGGCTCCTACGAGCAGTACTTC
TRBV11-3	few	TRBD1	TRBJ2-3	CASSRGQGSTDTQYF	TGTGCCAGCAGCCGTGGACAGGGGAGCACAGATACGCAGTATTTT
TRBV7-3	few	TRBD2	TRBJ2-1	CASSSRGLAAYNEQFF	TGTGCCAGCAGCTCAAGGGGACTAGCGGCCTACAATGAGCAGTTCTTC
TRBV6-6	NA	TRBD2	TRBJ2-1	CASRGSGGVDEQFF	TGTGCCAGCAGGGGGAGCGGGGGGGTCGATGAGCAGTTCTTT
TRBV2	NA	TRBD1	TRBJ2-1	CASSEGDRFAHEQFF	TGTGCCAGCAGTGAGGGGGACAGGTTCGCCCATGAGCAGTTCTTC
TRBV29-1	few	NA	TRBJ1-1	CSAIKGQNTEAFF	TGCAGCGCCATAAAGGGACAGAACACTGAAGCTTTCTTT
TRBV4-3	NA	NA	TRBJ1-3	CASSQDREGSGNTIYF	TGCGCCAGCAGCCAAGATAGAGAAGGCTCTGGAAACACCATATATTTT
TRBV3-1	once	TRBD2	TRBJ2-1	CASNLAGGHDEQFF	TGTGCCAGCAACCTAGCGGGGGGTCACGATGAGCAGTTCTTC
TRBV12-3/TRBV12-4	NA	NA	TRBJ2-5	CASSLAGGGARETQYF	TGTGCCAGCAGTTTAGCGGGTGGGGGGGCCAGGGAGACCCAGTACTTC
TRBV20-1	few	NA	TRBJ2-3	CSASSAFGTDTQYF	TGCAGTGCTAGCTCGGCATTTGGCACAGATACGCAGTATTTT
TRBV6-1	NA	TRBD1	TRBJ2-5	CASSATKPIRTGETQYF	TGTGCCAGCAGTGCAACAAAACCCATCCGGACAGGCGAGACCCAGTACTTC
TRBV5-1	NA	NA	TRBJ2-1	CASSLARTNEQFF	TGCGCCAGCAGCTTGGCCAGGACCAATGAGCAGTTCTTC
TRBV4-3	NA	NA	TRBJ1-1	CASSAPGRGVTEAFF	TGCGCCAGCAGCGCCCCGGGACGGGGGGTAACTGAAGCTTTCTTT
TRBV9	NA	NA	TRBJ2-1	CASSVGGGARGNEQFF	TGTGCCAGCAGCGTAGGTGGCGGGGCACGGGGGAATGAGCAGTTCTTC
TRBV4-1	many	TRBD1	TRBJ2-7	CASSQDKSNEDRGRYEQYF	TGCGCCAGCAGCCAAGACAAGTCCAATGAGGACAGGGGTAGGTACGAGCAGTACTTC
TRBV20-1	NA	TRBD2	TRBJ2-7	CRGTSGGYNEQYF	TGCAGGGGGACTAGCGGGGGTTACAATGAGCAGTACTTC
TRBV9	NA	NA	TRBJ2-1	CASSETYGEQFF	TGTGCCAGCAGCGAGACGTACGGTGAGCAGTTCTTC
TRBV20-1	few	NA	TRBJ1-6	CSARDTISSYNSPLHF	TGCAGTGCTAGAGATACAATAAGCTCCTATAATTCACCCCTCCACTTT
TRBV10-3	few	NA	TRBJ2-6	CAISGNIGFGANVLTF	TGTGCCATCAGTGGAAACATTGGTTTTGGGGCCAACGTCCTGACTTTC
TRBV5-1	many	TRBD1	TRBJ2-7	CASSLTGEYEQYF	TGCGCCAGCAGCTTGACAGGGGAGTACGAGCAGTACTTC
TRBV10-1	NA	NA	TRBJ2-5	CASSELQGPEGLQYF	TGCGCCAGCAGTGAGCTACAGGGACCAGAGGGTCTGCAGTACTTC
TRBV6-6	NA	NA	TRBJ2-5	CASSYGLLGGPEQYF	TGTGCCAGCAGTTACGGTCTCCTGGGGGGCCCTGAGCAGTACTTC
TRBV7-2	NA	TRBD2	TRBJ2-1	CASTRRGTYNEQFF	TGTGCCAGCACGCGGCGGGGGACCTACAATGAGCAGTTCTTC
TRBV3-1	few	NA	TRBJ2-1	CASSQEGGQGRSIGEYNEQFF	TGTGCCAGCAGCCAAGAAGGGGGTCAGGGAAGAAGTATTGGCGAATACAATGAGCAGTTCTTC
TRBV7-2	few	NA	TRBJ1-2	CASSLGGPRFLWDGYTF	TGTGCCAGCAGCTTAGGGGGCCCGAGGTTTTTATGGGATGGCTACACCTTC
TRBV13	NA	TRBD1	TRBJ2-7	CASSLGGTGLDEQYF	TGTGCCAGCAGCTTAGGCGGGACAGGGCTTGACGAGCAGTACTTC
TRBV5-1	once	NA	TRBJ1-5	CASSFQGQTGQPQHF	TGCGCCAGCAGCTTCCAAGGACAGACAGGTCAGCCCCAGCATTTT
TRBV27	few	NA	TRBJ2-7	CASSTGLNSYEQYF	TGTGCCAGCAGTACCGGACTGAACTCCTACGAGCAGTACTTC
TRBV29-1	few	NA	TRBJ2-3	CSVPAIRGRDTQYF	TGCAGCGTACCCGCAATTCGGGGCAGAGATACGCAGTATTTT
TRBV3-1	NA	NA	TRBJ2-1	CASKNDDYNEQFF	TGTGCCAGCAAAAACGACGACTACAATGAGCAGTTCTTC
TRBV20-1	NA	TRBD1	TRBJ1-5	CSARATQGRLNQPQHF	TGCAGTGCTAGAGCAACACAGGGGAGGCTCAATCAGCCCCAGCATTTT
TRBV9	few	TRBD1	TRBJ2-5	CASSVDGQGLEETQYF	TGTGCCAGCAGCGTAGACGGACAGGGCTTAGAGGAGACCCAGTACTTC